A selection of T cell receptor beta chains follows, all from one sample in a study of T cell changes during pregnancy in multiple sclerosis. Clones were read by immunoSEQ multiplex PCR, and TCRdb kept only the in-frame ones, dropping some. The sample consists of approximately 53,000 clones, nearly 90% of them appearing once. Material: peripheral blood, obtained after pregnancy. Receptor source: a female donor in good health, enrolled as a control in a pregnancy study. The conserved cysteine and the conserved F or W are not part of the CDR3 here. Size is omitted from some rows. Given values are once, few, many or a class for expanded clones.

TRBJ1-2	TRBV7-9	few	ASSQPGEFGGYT
TRBJ2-1	TRBV9	.	ASSKAAGAVNEQF
TRBJ2-2	TRBV28	.	ASSPPSPPPTGASGELF
TRBJ2-7	TRBV2	.	ASRLTGTYEQY
TRBJ2-1	TRBV25-1	.	ASTLAGDNEQF
TRBJ2-5	TRBV19	.	ASSIGTGLFQETQY
TRBJ2-7	TRBV18	.	ASSRVRSSYEQY
TRBJ1-2	TRBV9	.	ASSPEESSNYGYT
TRBJ1-2	TRBV4-2	.	ASSQDSQSVYGYT
TRBJ2-7	TRBV6-1	.	ASWTGAYEQY
TRBJ2-7	TRBV4-1	few	ASSQVEGTHEQY
TRBJ1-2	TRBV7-8	.	ASSLGLRGPQYGYT
TRBJ1-1	TRBV7-6	few	ASSQDTEAF
TRBJ1-1	TRBV23-1	.	ASMTGDTEAF
TRBJ2-5	TRBV28	.	ASRSTGTTETQY
TRBJ2-1	TRBV11-2	.	ASSPRGGANNEQF
TRBJ1-2	TRBV28	.	ASMGGGQGIDGYT
TRBJ2-3	TRBV25-1	.	ASSVGSARSTDTQY
TRBJ1-5	TRBV2	.	ASNQGSSQPQH
TRBJ2-5	TRBV6-1	.	ASSRTSGGEETQY
TRBJ1-2	TRBV5-8	.	ASRILGGHGYT
TRBJ2-7	TRBV10-2	once	ASSESGGGYEQY
TRBJ1-1	TRBV19	few	ASTNQGRINTEAF
TRBJ2-1	TRBV9	.	ASSVAGLAAIRNEQF
TRBJ2-2	TRBV6-5	.	ASSYSTVRELF
TRBJ2-7	TRBV4-3	few	ASSQGRAGVDEQY
TRBJ2-7	TRBV30	.	AAGDSYEQY
TRBJ1-5	TRBV28	once	ASRLTGETQPQH
TRBJ1-4	TRBV14	.	ASSRPGTDEKLF
TRBJ2-7	TRBV9	.	ASSEKSGGLPYEQY
TRBJ2-2	TRBV19	.	ASNWDRGNTGELF
TRBJ2-7	TRBV4-1	once	ASSQVGSYEQY
TRBJ1-2	TRBV18	.	ASSPPARNYGYT
TRBJ1-1	TRBV6-6	.	ASSYYGGRAEAF
TRBJ1-1	TRBV5-6	.	ASSPGAGNTEAF